These 23 T cell receptor beta chains came from one sample sequenced in a study of technical replicates of blood from a handful of donors. Generated by immunoSEQ multiplex PCR, the TCRdb table keeps only in-frame clones and is missing some. The sample lists roughly 72,000 clones; 96% were seen once. Sequences were obtained from T cells isolated from PBMCs. These receptors all come from a human donor in good health.

The CDR3 reads CASSLWEKETQYF. The DNA for the CDR3 is TGCGCCAGCAGCTTGTGGGAGAAAGAGACCCAGTACTTC. V gene TRBV5-1 combines with J gene TRBJ2-5; perhaps TRBD2 as D (5 bases). Trimming took off 1 base at V and 3 bases at J, with 7 bases between the two ends. CDR3 length: 13 amino acids. Germline values: CDR1 SGHRS, CDR2 YFSETQ. The whole variable domain, remainder taken from reference TRBV5-1 and TRBJ2-5, is KAGVTQTPRYLIKTRGQQVTLSCSPISGHRSVSWYQQTPGQGLQFLFEYFSETQRNKGNFPGRFSGRQFSNSRSEMNVSTLELGDSALYLCASSLWEKETQYFGPGTRLLVL.

This rearrangement joins TRBV7-6 to TRBJ1-4, with no clear D. CDR1 SGHVS and CDR2 FNYEAQ come from the germline V gene. This CDR3 spans 16 amino acids. The V end lost 2 bases, the J end lost 0 bases, and 10 bases lay between the germline ends. The CDR3 region is CASSLSRETTNEKLFF. The DNA of the CDR3 is TGTGCCAGCAGCTTATCTAGAGAGACAACTAATGAAAAACTGTTTTTT.

This chain connects TRBV5-6 to TRBJ1-1; D call uncertain. Germline values: CDR1 SGHDT, CDR2 YYEEEE. The CDR3 is made up of 14 amino acids. Trimming shortened V by 1 base and J by 1 base, and 8 bases separated the two germline ends. The CDR3 DNA follows: TGTGCCAGCAGCTTGCGGGTAAAGAACACTGAAGCTTTCTTT. Translation: CASSLRVKNTEAFF.

This chain connects TRBV7-2 to TRBJ2-5, with D possibly TRBD2 on 6 matching bases. Trimming left V 5 bases short and J 5 bases short, with 12 bases between. From germline, CDR1 is SGHTA and CDR2 FQGNSA. The CDR3 spans 13 residues. Written as DNA, the CDR3 is TGTGCCAGCAGCACGACTGGGGGGGAGACCCAGTACTTC. This codes for CASSTTGGETQYF.

This chain connects TRBV19 to TRBJ1-5; 12 bases align to TRBD1. The CDR3 contains 18 residues. J lost 6 bases, V lost 9 bases, and 18 bases had no gene match. CDR1 and CDR2 from the germline V gene are LNHDA and SQIVND (reference sequence). CDR3 nucleotides: TGTGCCAGCAACTTCGGGACAGGGGGCGCGTATATGATTCAGCCCCAGCATTTT. It codes for CASNFGTGGAYMIQPQHF.

CDR3 protein: CATSTLTSGSNNEQFF. The CDR3 nucleotides are TGTGCCACCAGCACCCTAACTAGCGGGAGTAACAATGAGCAGTTCTTC. This chain joins TRBV15 and TRBJ2-1; 11 bases align to TRBD2. The CDR3 extends over 16 amino acids. J gave up 5 bases and V 4 bases, and 7 bases lay outside the gene matches. Germline CDR1 and CDR2: LNHNV and YYDKDF (reference sequence).

V gene TRBV7-9 combines with J gene TRBJ1-5; a weak D match, TRBD1 (6 bases). Germline CDR1 is SEHNR and CDR2 is FQNEAQ (reference sequence). The CDR3 runs 18 residues. Trimming removed 5 bases from V and 2 bases from J, with 22 bases in between. CDR3 nucleotide sequence: TGTGCCAGCAGCCGAACCGGGACACTTAAAGGCGGCAATCAGCCCCAGCATTTT. The encoded protein is CASSRTGTLKGGNQPQHF.

This rearrangement joins TRBV19 to TRBJ1-1; 8 bases are shared with TRBD1. Looked up from germline, CDR1 is LNHDA and CDR2 is SQIVND (reference sequence). The junction had 7 bases not matched to a gene; V was cut back by 6 bases and J by 1 base. CDR3 length: 15 residues. CDR3 residues: CASRRGQAQNTEAFF. As DNA, the CDR3 is TGTGCCAGTAGGCGGGGACAGGCTCAGAACACTGAAGCTTTCTTT. The whole variable domain, filled in from reference TRBV19 and TRBJ1-1, reads DGGITQSPKYLFRKEGQNVTLSCEQNLNHDAMYWYRQDPGQGLRLIYYSQIVNDFQKGDIAEGYSVSREKKESFPLTVTSAQKNPTAFYLCASRRGQAQNTEAFFGQGTRLTVV.

The chain couples TRBV9 to TRBJ2-1, with a weak D call TRBD1 (6 bases). The germline V gene encodes CDR1 SGDLS and CDR2 YYNGEE. Trimming took 3 bases from V and 4 from J, leaving 8 bases between them. The CDR3 extends over 13 amino acids. For the CDR3, the DNA is TGTGCCAGCAGCGGGACAGTATACAATGAGCAGTTCTTC. Encoded protein: CASSGTVYNEQFF.

This chain links TRBV9 with TRBJ2-3, with 10 bases matching TRBD2. The CDR3 has 18 residues. In germline, CDR1 is SGDLS, CDR2 YYNGEE. J lost 2 bases, V lost 0 bases, and 9 bases had no gene match. The CDR3, as DNA: TGTGCCAGCAGCGTAGAGGCAGGGGGGACTAGCGCCACAGATACGCAGTATTTT. Its translation is CASSVEAGGTSATDTQYF.

Here the CDR3 DNA reads TGTGCCAGCAGCTTCGCCAGGACTAGCGGGTCATACGAGCAGTACTTC. Its translation is CASSFARTSGSYEQYF. The chain carries TRBV7-6 and TRBJ2-7; TRBD2 matches at 11 bases. The CDR3 totals 16 residues. V shed 3 bases and J 4 bases; nucleotides not matched to a gene: 8. Germline V gene sequence: CDR1 SGHVS, CDR2 FNYEAQ. The full variable domain, rest sourced from reference TRBV7-6 and TRBJ2-7, is GAGVSQSPRYKVTKRGQDVALRCDPISGHVSLYWYRQALGQGPEFLTYFNYEAQQDKSGLPNDRFSAERPEGSISTLTIQRTEQRDSAMYRCASSFARTSGSYEQYFGPGTRLTVT.

This chain joins TRBV10-3 and TRBJ2-7, with D possibly TRBD2 on 5 matching bases. Trimming left V 4 bases short and J 2 bases short, with 12 bases between. This CDR3 comprises 14 residues. Germline assignment: CDR1 ENHRY and CDR2 SYGVKD. Written as DNA, the CDR3 is TGTGCCATCAGTGGTGGTAACGGGGCCTACGAGCAGTACTTC. Amino acid sequence: CAISGGNGAYEQYF.

J is TRBJ1-4 and V is TRBV7-2, with 10 nucleotides matching TRBD1. The ends lost 5 bases at V and 6 bases at J; junction bases unmatched: 3. The germline V gene encodes CDR1 SGHTA and CDR2 FQGNSA. The CDR3 has 14 amino acids. CDR3 region: CASSRQGADEKLFF. As DNA, the CDR3 is TGTGCCAGCAGCCGACAGGGGGCTGATGAAAAACTGTTTTTT.

V gene TRBV27 combines with J gene TRBJ1-5, with 9 bases aligning to TRBD1. Looked up from germline, CDR1 is MNHEY and CDR2 is SMNVEV (reference sequence). The V segment lost 3 bases and the J segment 3 bases; nucleotides outside the gene matches: 9. There are 17 residues in the CDR3. CDR3 loop: CASSFKIGTGFNQPQHF. The CDR3 DNA follows: TGTGCCAGCAGTTTTAAGATCGGGACAGGGTTCAATCAGCCCCAGCATTTT.

The chain joins TRBV29-1 to TRBJ2-5; 7 bases fit TRBD2. The CDR3 covers 13 residues. CDR1 is SQVTM and CDR2 is ANQGSEA in the germline V gene. Trimming removed 4 bases from V and 5 bases from J; junction bases left unmatched: 7. The DNA for the CDR3 is TGCAGCGTTGCTGCGGGAGTGATGGAGACCCAGTACTTC. Residues: CSVAAGVMETQYF.

The chain recombines TRBV2 with TRBJ2-7; 8 nucleotides match TRBD1. V was pared by 8 bases and J by 3 bases, with 9 bases of the junction left unmatched. Germline V gives CDR1 SNHLY, CDR2 FYNNEI. The CDR3 is made up of 14 amino acids. CDR3 amino acids: CASGTRDRNYEQYF. CDR3 nucleotide sequence: TGTGCCAGCGGAACCCGGGACAGGAACTACGAGCAGTACTTC.

The V call is TRBV20-1, the J call TRBJ2-7; no definite D call. This CDR3 comprises 11 residues. With 6 bases removed from V and 4 bases from J, the gap between germline ends came to 10 bases. Germline CDR1 is DFQATT and CDR2 is SNEGSKA (reference sequence). DNA of the CDR3: TGCAGTGCAAACACATTGTACGAGCAGTACTTC. Translated: CSANTLYEQYF.

This clone was seen a single time. The gene calls are TRBV30 and TRBJ2-5; D may be TRBD2 (8 bases). The CDR3 sequence is 12 residues long. V was pared by 7 bases and J by 4 bases, with 13 bases between. CDR1 is GTSNPN and CDR2 is SVGIG in the germline V gene (reference sequence). This CDR3 is CASREGAETQYF. DNA for the CDR3: TGTGCCTCCCGGGAGGGGGCAGAGACCCAGTACTTC.

V gene TRBV25-1 combines with J gene TRBJ1-2, with 8 bases aligning to TRBD1. Unmatched junction bases numbered 10, after V lost 6 bases and J lost 4 bases. The CDR3 runs 15 residues. In germline, CDR1 is MGHDK, CDR2 SYGVNS. The CDR3 sequence: CASREDRGHPYGYTF. The CDR3 nucleotides are TGTGCCAGCAGAGAAGACAGGGGACATCCCTATGGCTACACCTTC.

V gene TRBV6-5 combines with J gene TRBJ2-1; 8 nucleotides agree with TRBD1. The CDR3 totals 15 residues. V gave up 4 bases and J gave up 10 bases; unmatched junction bases: 12. CDR1 and CDR2 (germline): MNHEY, SVGAGI. The CDR3 loop is CASSFDPGQGMEQFF. In nucleotides, the CDR3 is TGTGCCAGCAGTTTCGACCCTGGACAGGGAATGGAGCAGTTCTTC.

This chain joins TRBV28 and TRBJ2-7; 9 bases map to TRBD1. V trimming: 8 bases; J trimming: 3 bases; junction bases outside the gene matches: 11. Germline lookup yields CDR1 MDHEN and CDR2 SYDVKM. This CDR3 has 15 amino acids. CDR3 region: CASRVQGTGNYEQYF. The CDR3 nucleotides are TGTGCCAGCCGAGTTCAAGGGACAGGGAACTACGAGCAGTACTTC.

The rearrangement uses TRBV5-1 and TRBJ1-1; a possible D gene is TRBD1 (6 bases). Trimming cost V 2 bases and J 5 bases, with 16 bases left between them. Germline-derived CDR1 and CDR2 are SGHRS and YFSETQ. The CDR3 spans 15 residues. As DNA, the CDR3 is TGCGCCAGCAGCTTAACAACAGGGATTGAAACTGAAGCTTTCTTT. Translating it yields CASSLTTGIETEAFF.

This clone was detected only once. CDR3 region: CASSLGTGGEAFF. The CDR3 DNA is TGTGCCAGCAGCTTAGGAACAGGGGGAGAAGCTTTCTTT. V gene TRBV11-3 combines with J gene TRBJ1-1, with 8 bases lining up with TRBD1. The CDR3 contains 13 residues. J gave up 8 bases and V 1 base, and 3 bases lay outside the gene matches. The germline V gene has CDR1 SGHNT and CDR2 YENEEA.